These T cell receptor beta chains were read from a single sample in a study of blood T cell repertoires in COVID-19. Some clones are missing from TCRdb's copy, which holds only in-frame ones; the method was immunoSEQ multiplex PCR. The table has approximately 330,000 clones, 87% seen once. Sample: peripheral blood. The receptors come from a man aged 25 to 45 with COVID-19, enrolled during active disease. CDR3s include the opening cysteine and the closing phenylalanine or tryptophan. A D gene is named only where the DNA matches it firmly. Clone size is given for some rows only: seen once, a few or many times, or a class if the clone is expanded.

D gene	V gene	J gene	clone size	CDR3 DNA	CDR3 protein
NA	TRBV18	TRBJ2-2	NA	TGTGCCAGCTCAGGGCAGGGAAACACCGGGGAGCTGTTTTTT	CASSGQGNTGELFF
TRBD1	TRBV19	TRBJ1-5	few	TGTGCCAGTACAACAGGGGGTAGTCAGCCCCAGCATTTT	CASTTGGSQPQHF
TRBD2	TRBV30	TRBJ2-1	NA	TGTGCCTGGAGTGTGGGAACTAGCGGGATATGGTTCAATGAGCAGTTCTTC	CAWSVGTSGIWFNEQFF
NA	TRBV5-6	TRBJ1-1	NA	TGTGCCAGCAGCTTGGGGCGAAACAGGGTTCTGAACACTGAAGCTTTCTTT	CASSLGRNRVLNTEAFF
NA	TRBV9	TRBJ1-1	NA	TGTGCCAGCAGCGTATTTTCACAGGACCTCACTGAAGCTTTCTTT	CASSVFSQDLTEAFF
TRBD1	TRBV5-1	TRBJ2-2	once	TGCGCCAGCAGCCTTGCCGTAACAGGGGGCACCGGGGAGCTGTTTTTT	CASSLAVTGGTGELFF
TRBD1	TRBV19	TRBJ2-3	NA	TGTGCCAGTAGTTATCCCGCCCATCCAGGGGGATCTAGCACAGATACGCAGTATTTT	CASSYPAHPGGSSTDTQYF
TRBD2	TRBV2	TRBJ2-5	NA	TGTGCCAGCAGCGGGGGGAACGGCGGGAGGGAAGAGACCCAGTACTTC	CASSGGNGGREETQYF
NA	TRBV7-3	TRBJ2-2	NA	TGTGCCAGCAGCTCACGGGGAGCCGGGGAGCTGTTTTTT	CASSSRGAGELFF
NA	TRBV19	TRBJ1-2	NA	TGTGCCAGTAGTCCGCCGGGACACGATGGCTACACCTTC	CASSPPGHDGYTF
TRBD1	TRBV13	TRBJ1-3	NA	TGTGCCAGCAGCACGGACAGGGGCTCTGGAAACACCATATATTTT	CASSTDRGSGNTIYF
NA	TRBV6-4	TRBJ1-1	NA	TGTGCCAGCAGTCGCACAGGGAACACTGAAGCTTTCTTT	CASSRTGNTEAFF
NA	TRBV18	TRBJ2-1	NA	TGTGCCAGCTCACCAACAGACAATGAGCAGTTCTTC	CASSPTDNEQFF
NA	TRBV27	TRBJ2-5	NA	TGTGCCAGCAGTTTATATTACAGGGGAGGAGAGACCCAGTACTTC	CASSLYYRGGETQYF
TRBD1	TRBV13	TRBJ2-3	NA	TGTGCCAGCAGTTCGGATCCGGGACAGATCACAGATACGCAGTATTTT	CASSSDPGQITDTQYF
NA	TRBV27	TRBJ1-1	NA	TGTGCCAGCAGTTTAAAGGAGGGGCAGGCGAACACTGAAGCTTTCTTT	CASSLKEGQANTEAFF
TRBD2	TRBV7-2	TRBJ2-3	NA	TGTGCCAGCAGCTCCCGGCCGGGACTAATCACAGATACGCAGTATTTT	CASSSRPGLITDTQYF
NA	TRBV19	TRBJ1-2	NA	TGTGCCAGTAGTACCGAAAACAGAGTAGTCAACTATGGCTACACCTTC	CASSTENRVVNYGYTF
NA	TRBV6-5	TRBJ2-2	NA	TGTGCCAGCAGATTCGACACACTGAACACCGGGGAGCTGTTTTTT	CASRFDTLNTGELFF
NA	TRBV27	TRBJ2-7	NA	TGTGCCAGCACCACCGCCAGGGGTTCCGTGGGGGAGCAGTACTTC	CASTTARGSVGEQYF
NA	TRBV7-2	TRBJ2-5	NA	TGTGCCAGCAGCACCCGGGTGTCGGAGACCCAGTACTTC	CASSTRVSETQYF
NA	TRBV5-4	TRBJ1-4	NA	TGTGCCAGCAGCTTTACGGCTAATGAAAAACTGTTTTTT	CASSFTANEKLFF
NA	TRBV28	TRBJ2-3	once	TGTGCCAGCAGTTTATTAGGCGGGAGCACAGATACGCAGTATTTT	CASSLLGGSTDTQYF
TRBD1	TRBV24-1	TRBJ2-1	NA	TGTGCCACCAGTGACCCCGACAGGGTTGTGGAGTTCTTC	CATSDPDRVVEFF
NA	TRBV27	TRBJ1-2	NA	TGTGCCAGCAGCTCCGATTACAGGGGCTACACCTTC	CASSSDYRGYTF
TRBD2	TRBV5-1	TRBJ2-2	NA	TGCGCCAGCCTAGCGGGACCGAACACCGGGGAGCTGTTTTTT	CASLAGPNTGELFF
TRBD1	TRBV4-1	TRBJ1-1	NA	TGCGCCAGCAGCCGCCCCGGGACAGGGAACACTGAAGCTTTCTTT	CASSRPGTGNTEAFF
TRBD2	TRBV5-6	TRBJ2-7	few	TGTGCCAGCAGCTTGGTTCCTAGCGGGAGGGCGGGGGAGCAGTACTTC	CASSLVPSGRAGEQYF
TRBD1	TRBV28	TRBJ1-2	NA	TGTGCCACCTCTTTGGACAGGGGCTATGGCTACACCTTC	CATSLDRGYGYTF
NA	TRBV5-8	TRBJ1-4	NA	TGTGCCAGCAGCACGGGGATATCGGAAAGTGAAAAACTGTTTTTT	CASSTGISESEKLFF
TRBD1	TRBV7-8	TRBJ2-7	NA	TGTGCCAGCAGCTTAGCGAGGGACAGGGGGCGGTGGTCTCCGAACTACGAGCAGTACTTC	CASSLARDRGRWSPNYEQYF
NA	TRBV9	TRBJ2-1	NA	TGTGCCAGCAGCGTAGTGGGAGCGTCCTACAATGAGCAGTTCTTC	CASSVVGASYNEQFF
NA	TRBV9	TRBJ2-7	NA	TGTGCCAGCAGCGTAGGGGGGCTTACCTACGAGCAGTACTTC	CASSVGGLTYEQYF
TRBD1	TRBV27	TRBJ2-2	NA	TGTGCCGAAGGGACAGGGGTGTCCGGGGAGCTGTTTTTT	CAEGTGVSGELFF
NA	TRBV7-3	TRBJ2-7	NA	TGTGCCAGCAGCTTTTTGGGCAGGGCGGGGGAGCAGTACTTC	CASSFLGRAGEQYF
TRBD2	TRBV24-1	TRBJ2-5	NA	TGTGCCACCAGTGATCCACGGGGGGGAAAGACCCAGTACTTC	CATSDPRGGKTQYF
TRBD1	TRBV5-1	TRBJ2-3	NA	TGCGCCAGCAGCCCTATGGGACAGGGAGATACGCAGTATTTT	CASSPMGQGDTQYF
NA	TRBV6-5	TRBJ1-1	NA	TGTGCCAGCTCTTGGGGGGTTTCCATGAACACTGAAGCTTTCTTT	CASSWGVSMNTEAFF
TRBD1	TRBV30	TRBJ1-2	NA	TGTGCCTGGAGTCACGACAGGGTCTATGGCTACACCTTC	CAWSHDRVYGYTF
NA	TRBV7-2	TRBJ1-2	NA	TGTGCCAGCGCAACTCCGGACTTCTATGGCTACACCTTC	CASATPDFYGYTF
TRBD1	TRBV19	TRBJ2-5	NA	TGTGCCAGTAGTACCCGACAGGGGGCGTGGGAGACCCAGTACTTC	CASSTRQGAWETQYF
TRBD2	TRBV3-1/TRBV3-2	TRBJ2-7	once	TGTGCCAGCAGCCAAGATCGACTAGCGGGGGGTCCCTACGAGCAGTACTTC	CASSQDRLAGGPYEQYF
NA	TRBV3-1/TRBV3-2	TRBJ1-6	NA	TGTGCCAGCAGCCAACAACGCCTGGGGGCAGGGTACAATTCACCCCTCCACTTT	CASSQQRLGAGYNSPLHF
NA	TRBV29-1	TRBJ2-1	few	TGCAGCGGCCTTACTACAGGGTACAATGAGCAGTTCTTC	CSGLTTGYNEQFF
TRBD2	TRBV30	TRBJ2-4	NA	TGTGCCTGGAAGACTAGCGGGAGCAACATTCAGTACTTC	CAWKTSGSNIQYF
NA	TRBV7-2	TRBJ2-2	once	TGTGCCAGCAGCTTAGAGGGCAGCGGGAACACCGGGGAGCTGTTTTTT	CASSLEGSGNTGELFF
TRBD1	TRBV20-1	TRBJ2-5	NA	TGCAGTGCTAGTGGTGTGGGACAGGGAGAGACCCAGTACTTC	CSASGVGQGETQYF
NA	TRBV7-2	TRBJ1-3	NA	TGTGCCAGCAGCTTTGGGACACCCTCTGGAAACACCATATATTTT	CASSFGTPSGNTIYF
NA	TRBV7-3	TRBJ2-5	NA	TGTGCCAGCAGCTTTTCCAGGGAAGAGACCCAGTACTTC	CASSFSREETQYF
TRBD1	TRBV2	TRBJ1-2	NA	TGTGCCAGCAGTGTACGACAGGGAACAGATGGCTACACCTTC	CASSVRQGTDGYTF
TRBD2	TRBV3-1/TRBV3-2	TRBJ2-7	NA	TGTGCCAGCAGCCTCGGATTTTTTAGCGGGAGTTCCTACGAGCAGTACTTC	CASSLGFFSGSSYEQYF